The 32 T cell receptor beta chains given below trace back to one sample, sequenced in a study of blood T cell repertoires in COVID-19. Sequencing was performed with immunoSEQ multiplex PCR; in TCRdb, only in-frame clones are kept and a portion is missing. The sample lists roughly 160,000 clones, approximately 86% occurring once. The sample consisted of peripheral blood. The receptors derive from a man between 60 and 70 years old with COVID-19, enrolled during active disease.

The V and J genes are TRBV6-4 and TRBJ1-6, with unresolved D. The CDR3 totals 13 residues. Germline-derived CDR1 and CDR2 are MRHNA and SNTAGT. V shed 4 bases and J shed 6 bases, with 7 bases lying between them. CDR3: CASSVQINSPLHF. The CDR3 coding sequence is TGTGCCAGCAGTGTACAGATTAATTCACCCCTCCACTTT.

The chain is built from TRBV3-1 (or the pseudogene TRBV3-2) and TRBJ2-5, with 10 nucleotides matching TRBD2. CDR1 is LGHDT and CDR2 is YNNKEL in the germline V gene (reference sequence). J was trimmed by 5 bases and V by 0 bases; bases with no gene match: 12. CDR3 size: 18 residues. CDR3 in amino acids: CASSQEVALAGWGETQYF. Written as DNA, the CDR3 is TGTGCCAGCAGCCAAGAAGTAGCACTAGCGGGGTGGGGGGAGACCCAGTACTTC.

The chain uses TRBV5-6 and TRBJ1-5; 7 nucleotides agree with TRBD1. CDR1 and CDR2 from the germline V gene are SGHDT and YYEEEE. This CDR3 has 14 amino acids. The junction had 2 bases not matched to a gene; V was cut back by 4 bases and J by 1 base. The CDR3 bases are TGTGCCAGCAGCACGGGACAGAGCAATCAGCCCCAGCATTTT. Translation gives CASSTGQSNQPQHF.

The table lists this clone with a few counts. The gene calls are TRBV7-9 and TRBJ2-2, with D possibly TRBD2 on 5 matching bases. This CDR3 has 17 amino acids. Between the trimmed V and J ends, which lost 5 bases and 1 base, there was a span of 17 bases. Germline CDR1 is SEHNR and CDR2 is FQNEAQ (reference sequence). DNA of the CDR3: TGTGCCAGCAGCCCCATCGCACAAGCGGTGAACACCGGGGAGCTGTTTTTT. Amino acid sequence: CASSPIAQAVNTGELFF.

CDR3 sequence (DNA): TGTGCCAGCAGTGAATCAGGGGCTTCGGGAAATCAGCCCCAGCATTTT. Amino acid sequence: CASSESGASGNQPQHF. The chain is built from TRBV25-1 and TRBJ1-5; perhaps TRBD1 as D (6 bases). CDR1 is MGHDK and CDR2 is SYGVNS in the germline V gene. The CDR3 covers 16 residues. The V end was cut by 1 base, the J end by 4 bases, with 14 bases between.

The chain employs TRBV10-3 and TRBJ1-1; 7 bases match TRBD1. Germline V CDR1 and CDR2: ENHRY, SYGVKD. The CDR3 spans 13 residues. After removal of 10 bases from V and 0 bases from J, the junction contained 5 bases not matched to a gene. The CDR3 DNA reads TGTGCCAGTAGACAGGGTATGAACACTGAAGCTTTCTTT. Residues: CASRQGMNTEAFF.

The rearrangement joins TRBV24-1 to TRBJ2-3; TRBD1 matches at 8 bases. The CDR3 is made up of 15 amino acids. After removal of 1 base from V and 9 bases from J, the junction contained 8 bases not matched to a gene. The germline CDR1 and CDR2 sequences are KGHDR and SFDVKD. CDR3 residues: CATSDFTQGAYTQYF. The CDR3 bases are TGTGCCACCAGTGATTTTACGCAGGGGGCCTACACGCAGTATTTT.

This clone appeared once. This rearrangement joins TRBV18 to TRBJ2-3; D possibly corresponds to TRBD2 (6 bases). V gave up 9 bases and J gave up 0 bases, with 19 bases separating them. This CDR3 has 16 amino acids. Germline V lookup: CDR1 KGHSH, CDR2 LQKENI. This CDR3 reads CASKNQAGSSTDTQYF. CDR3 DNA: TGTGCCAGTAAAAACCAAGCGGGTTCTAGCACAGATACGCAGTATTTT.

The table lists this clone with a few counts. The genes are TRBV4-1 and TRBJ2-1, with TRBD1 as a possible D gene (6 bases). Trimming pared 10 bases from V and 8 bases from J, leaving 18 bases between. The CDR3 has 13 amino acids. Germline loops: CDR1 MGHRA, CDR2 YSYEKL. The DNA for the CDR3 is TGCGCCACCAGTCGGACAGAGCTCTATGAGCAGTTCTTC. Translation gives CATSRTELYEQFF.

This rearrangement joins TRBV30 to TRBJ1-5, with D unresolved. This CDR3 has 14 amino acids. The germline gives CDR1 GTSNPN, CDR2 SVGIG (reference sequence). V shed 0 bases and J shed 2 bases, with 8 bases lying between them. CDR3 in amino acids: CAWSVDSGNQPQHF. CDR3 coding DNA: TGTGCCTGGAGTGTAGATAGCGGCAATCAGCCCCAGCATTTT.

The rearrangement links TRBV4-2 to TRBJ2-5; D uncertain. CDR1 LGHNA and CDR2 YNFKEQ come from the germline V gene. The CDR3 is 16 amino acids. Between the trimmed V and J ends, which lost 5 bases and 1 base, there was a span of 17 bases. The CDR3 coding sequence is TGTGCCAGCAGCTCTACTTCCGTTCCCCTCCAAGAGACCCAGTACTTC. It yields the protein CASSSTSVPLQETQYF.

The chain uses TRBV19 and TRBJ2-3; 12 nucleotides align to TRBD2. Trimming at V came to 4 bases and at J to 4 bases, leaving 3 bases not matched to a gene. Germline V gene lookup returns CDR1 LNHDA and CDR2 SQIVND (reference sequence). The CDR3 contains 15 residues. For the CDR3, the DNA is TGTGCCAGTAGTACGACTAGCGGGAGCCCAGATACGCAGTATTTT. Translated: CASSTTSGSPDTQYF.

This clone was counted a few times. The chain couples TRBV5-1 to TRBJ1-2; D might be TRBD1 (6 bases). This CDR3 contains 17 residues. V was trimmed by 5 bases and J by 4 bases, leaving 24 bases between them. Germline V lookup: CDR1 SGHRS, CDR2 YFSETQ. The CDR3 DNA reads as TGCGCCAGCAGGGGTGATGTAATGGGGACAAGAAGCTATGGCTACACCTTC. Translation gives CASRGDVMGTRSYGYTF.

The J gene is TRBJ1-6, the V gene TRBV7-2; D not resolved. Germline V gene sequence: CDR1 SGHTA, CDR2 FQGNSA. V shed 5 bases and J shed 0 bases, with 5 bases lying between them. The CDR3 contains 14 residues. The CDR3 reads CASSVSSYNSPLHF. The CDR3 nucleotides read TGTGCCAGCAGCGTTAGCTCCTATAATTCACCCCTCCACTTT.

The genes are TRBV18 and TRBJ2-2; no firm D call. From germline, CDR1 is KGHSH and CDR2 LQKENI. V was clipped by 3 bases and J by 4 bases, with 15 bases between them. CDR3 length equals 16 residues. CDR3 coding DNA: TGTGCCAGCTCACCCCCCCGAAACATTGGCACCGGGGAGCTGTTTTTT. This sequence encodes CASSPPRNIGTGELFF.

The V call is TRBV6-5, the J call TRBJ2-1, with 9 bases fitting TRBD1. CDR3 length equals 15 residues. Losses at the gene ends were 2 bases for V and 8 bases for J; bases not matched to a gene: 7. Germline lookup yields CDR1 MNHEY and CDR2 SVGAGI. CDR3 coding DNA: TGTGCCAGCAGTTACCCGGACAGGGGAAAATATGAGCAGTTCTTC. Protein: CASSYPDRGKYEQFF.

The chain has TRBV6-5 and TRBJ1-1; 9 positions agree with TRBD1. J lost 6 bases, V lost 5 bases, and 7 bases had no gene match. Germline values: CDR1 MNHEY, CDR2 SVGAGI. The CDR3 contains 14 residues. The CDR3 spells CASSRQGGIPEAFF. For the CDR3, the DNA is TGTGCCAGCAGTCGACAGGGGGGTATCCCTGAAGCTTTCTTT.

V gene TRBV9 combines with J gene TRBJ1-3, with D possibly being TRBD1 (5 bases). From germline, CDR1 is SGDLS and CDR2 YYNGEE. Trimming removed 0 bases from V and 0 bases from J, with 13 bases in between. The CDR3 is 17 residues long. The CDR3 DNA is TGTGCCAGCAGCGTAGTGTCAGGGCCCATCTCTGGAAACACCATATATTTT. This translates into CASSVVSGPISGNTIYF.

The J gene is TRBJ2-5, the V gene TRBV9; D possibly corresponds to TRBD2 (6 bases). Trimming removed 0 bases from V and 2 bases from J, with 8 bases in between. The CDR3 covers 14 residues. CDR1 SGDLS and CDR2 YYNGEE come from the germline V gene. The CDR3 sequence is CASSVGGVQETQYF. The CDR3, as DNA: TGTGCCAGCAGCGTAGGGGGGGTTCAAGAGACCCAGTACTTC.

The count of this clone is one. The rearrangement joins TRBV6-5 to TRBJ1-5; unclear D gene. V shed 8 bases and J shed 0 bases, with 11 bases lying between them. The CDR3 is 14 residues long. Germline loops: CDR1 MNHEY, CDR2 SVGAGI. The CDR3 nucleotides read TGTGCCAGCGGAGTACTCTATAGCAATCAGCCCCAGCATTTT. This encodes CASGVLYSNQPQHF.

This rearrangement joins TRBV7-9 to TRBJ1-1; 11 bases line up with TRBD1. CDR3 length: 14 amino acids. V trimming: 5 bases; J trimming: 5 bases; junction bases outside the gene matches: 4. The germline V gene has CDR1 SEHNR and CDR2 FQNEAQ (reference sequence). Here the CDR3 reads CASSHGTGGTEAFF. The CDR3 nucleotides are TGTGCCAGCAGCCACGGGACAGGGGGGACTGAAGCTTTCTTT.

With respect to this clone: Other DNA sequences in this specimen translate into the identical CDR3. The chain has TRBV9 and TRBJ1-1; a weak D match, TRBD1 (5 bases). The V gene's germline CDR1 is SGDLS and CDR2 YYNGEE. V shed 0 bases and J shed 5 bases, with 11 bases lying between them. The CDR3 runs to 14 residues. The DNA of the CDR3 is TGTGCCAGCAGCGTAGGCCCAGGGCTTACTGAAGCTTTCTTT. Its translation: CASSVGPGLTEAFF.

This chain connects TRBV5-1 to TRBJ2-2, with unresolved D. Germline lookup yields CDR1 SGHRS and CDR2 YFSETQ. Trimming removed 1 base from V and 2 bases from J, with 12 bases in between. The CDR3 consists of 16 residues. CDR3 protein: CASSLSTNSNTGELFF. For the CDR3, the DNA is TGCGCCAGCAGCTTGTCTACAAACAGTAACACCGGGGAGCTGTTTTTT.

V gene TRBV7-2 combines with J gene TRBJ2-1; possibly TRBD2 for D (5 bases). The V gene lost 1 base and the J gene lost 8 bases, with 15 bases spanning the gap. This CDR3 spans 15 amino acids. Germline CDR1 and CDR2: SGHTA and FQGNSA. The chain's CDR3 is CASSLVGLAIHEQFF. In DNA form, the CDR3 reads TGTGCCAGCAGCTTAGTTGGTCTAGCAATCCATGAGCAGTTCTTC.

The CDR3 bases are TGCGCCAGCAGCCAAGATCGGAGGCAGTTGAACACTGAAGCTTTCTTT. It yields the protein CASSQDRRQLNTEAFF. The chain couples TRBV4-1 to TRBJ1-1; the D is unclear. CDR3 length: 16 residues. Germline V gene sequence: CDR1 MGHRA, CDR2 YSYEKL. The V gene lost 0 bases and the J gene lost 0 bases, with 11 bases spanning the gap.

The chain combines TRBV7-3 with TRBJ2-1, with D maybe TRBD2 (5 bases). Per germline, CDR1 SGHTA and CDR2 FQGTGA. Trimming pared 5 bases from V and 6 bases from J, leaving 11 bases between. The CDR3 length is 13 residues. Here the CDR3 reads CASSNGLRNEQFF. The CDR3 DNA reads TGTGCCAGCAGCAACGGACTCCGCAATGAGCAGTTCTTC.

CDR3 in DNA: TGTGCCAGCAGACCCGGGACTTCAGATACGCAGTATTTT. This gives the protein CASRPGTSDTQYF. The chain is built from TRBV6-4 and TRBJ2-3, with TRBD2 as a possible D gene (6 bases). The CDR3 extends over 13 amino acids. Germline values: CDR1 MRHNA, CDR2 SNTAGT. V lost 6 bases to trimming and J lost 4 bases, with 11 bases between them.

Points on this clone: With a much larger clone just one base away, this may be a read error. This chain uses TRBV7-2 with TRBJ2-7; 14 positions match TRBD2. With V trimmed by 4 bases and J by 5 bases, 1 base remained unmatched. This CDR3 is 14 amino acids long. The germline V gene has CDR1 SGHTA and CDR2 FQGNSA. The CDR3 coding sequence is TGTGCCAGCAGCTCGGGACTAGCGGGAGACGAGCAGTACTTC. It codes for CASSSGLAGDEQYF.

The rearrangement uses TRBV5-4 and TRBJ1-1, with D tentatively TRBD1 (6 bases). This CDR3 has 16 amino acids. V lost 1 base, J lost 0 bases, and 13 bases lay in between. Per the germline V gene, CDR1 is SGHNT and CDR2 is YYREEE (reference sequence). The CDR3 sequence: CASSLSGANMNTEAFF. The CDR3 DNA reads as TGTGCCAGCAGCTTGTCAGGGGCAAACATGAACACTGAAGCTTTCTTT. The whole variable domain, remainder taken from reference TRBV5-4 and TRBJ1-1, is ETGVTQSPTHLIKTRGQQVTLRCSSQSGHNTVSWYQQALGQGPQFIFQYYREEENGRGNFPPRFSGLQFPNYSSELNVNALELDDSALYLCASSLSGANMNTEAFFGQGTRLTVV.

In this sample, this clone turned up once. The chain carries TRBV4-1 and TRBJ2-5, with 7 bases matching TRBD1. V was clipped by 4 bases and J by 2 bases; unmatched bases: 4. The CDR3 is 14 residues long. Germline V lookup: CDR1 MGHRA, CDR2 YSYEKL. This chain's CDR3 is CASSRRDRQETQYF. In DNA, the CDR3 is TGCGCCAGCAGCCGCAGGGACAGACAAGAGACCCAGTACTTC.

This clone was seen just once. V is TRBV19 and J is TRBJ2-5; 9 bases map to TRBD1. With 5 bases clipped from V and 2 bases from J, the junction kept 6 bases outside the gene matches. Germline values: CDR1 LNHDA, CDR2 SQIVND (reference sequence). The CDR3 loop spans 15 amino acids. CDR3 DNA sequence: TGTGCCAGTAGTGTCGGGACAGGGCCACAAGAGACCCAGTACTTC. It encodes CASSVGTGPQETQYF.

The chain's CDR3 is CASSYSISGSDYTF. DNA of the CDR3: TGTGCCAGCAGTTACTCGATTTCTGGGAGCGACTACACCTTC. This sequence joins TRBV6-2 or TRBV6-3 and TRBJ1-2; D uncertain. Looked up from germline, CDR1 is MNHEY and CDR2 is SVGEGT. This CDR3 is 14 amino acids long. Deletions cut 0 bases from V and 10 bases from J, with 15 bases between.